The 8 T cell receptor beta chains given below trace back to one sample, sequenced in a study of naive and memory T cell subsets. The beta constant-region primer was an equimolar mix of two oligonucleotides covering TRBC1 and TRBC2. Four rounds of PCR amplified the ligated cDNA using nested alpha and beta constant-region primers plus SP2. From the UMI-ligation and nested PCR reads, TCRdb called clonotypes with MiXCR, one entry per CDR3 protein. This repertoire shows some 17,000 distinct CDR3 sequences, approximately 8.6% found once; its top ten account for 20% to 25%. Sequenced input: central memory CD8+ T cells from blood. The receptor source for this set is a human donor in good health.

This clonotype was detected a few times. The V and J genes are TRBV4-1 and TRBJ2-2; TRBD2 matches 7 bases. The length of the CDR3 is 17 residues. Germline assignment: CDR1 MGHRA and CDR2 YSYEKL. Trimming at V came to 0 bases and at J to 0 bases, leaving 4 bases not matched to a gene. CDR3: CASSQDRAGPNTGELFF. Here the CDR3 DNA reads TGCGCCAGCAGCCAAGATAGAGCGGGACCGAACACCGGGGAGCTGTTTTTT.

About this clonotype itself: A much more abundant neighbour one base away suggests this may be a read error. The chain uses TRBV7-9 and TRBJ1-2, with TRBD1 matching 7 bases. Germline V gene sequence: CDR1 SEHNR, CDR2 FQNEAQ (reference sequence). CDR3 length: 14 residues. The chain's CDR3 is CASSWGDRSYGFTF. DNA for the CDR3: TGTGCCAGCAGCTGGGGGGACAGAAGCTATGGCTTCACCTTC. Supplemented by reference TRBV7-9 and TRBJ1-2, the full variable domain reads DTGVSQNPRHKITKRGQNVTFRCDPISEHNRLYWYRQTLGQGPEFLTYFQNEAQLEKSRLLSDRFSAERPKGSFSTLEIQRTEQGDSAMYLCASSWGDRSYGFTFGSGTRLTVV.

This clonotype appeared many times. V gene TRBV20-1 combines with J gene TRBJ1-4; D ambiguous. The germline V gene encodes CDR1 DFQATT and CDR2 SNEGSKA (reference sequence). Trimming removed 0 bases at V and 8 bases at J, with 19 bases between. There are 16 residues in the CDR3. The CDR3 loop reads CSARDLGSNMGEKLFF. CDR3 in DNA: TGCAGTGCTAGAGATCTGGGGAGTAACATGGGGGAAAAACTGTTTTTT.

This chain uses TRBV6-2 or TRBV6-3 with TRBJ2-1; 8 positions match TRBD1. The V segment lost 5 bases and the J segment 0 bases; nucleotides outside the gene matches: 0. The CDR3 runs to 14 residues. CDR1 and CDR2 (germline): MNHEY, SVGEGT. The CDR3 sequence: CASSQGASYNEQFF. The DNA for the CDR3 is TGTGCCAGCAGTCAGGGGGCCTCCTACAATGAGCAGTTCTTC.

This clonotype showed up many times. The chain links TRBV13 to TRBJ2-4; 9 bases map to TRBD2. CDR3 length: 16 amino acids. J lost 0 bases, V lost 8 bases, and 8 bases had no gene match. Germline lookup yields CDR1 PRHDT and CDR2 FYEKMQ (reference sequence). Written as DNA, the CDR3 is TGTGCCAGCCGAACGCGGGGGGGGATAGCCAAAAACATTCAGTACTTC. Its protein product is CASRTRGGIAKNIQYF.

This clonotype appeared many times. The rearrangement uses TRBV7-3 and TRBJ2-6, with D hard to call. The CDR3 is 17 residues long. Trimming pared 2 bases from V and 0 bases from J, leaving 11 bases between. Germline V gene sequence: CDR1 SGHTA, CDR2 FQGTGA. DNA for the CDR3: TGTGCCAGCAGCTTATATGGCGATACCTCTGGGGCCAACGTCCTGACTTTC. It is translated as CASSLYGDTSGANVLTF.

This clonotype was picked up a small number of times. The chain combines TRBV11-1 with TRBJ2-1; TRBD1 aligns across 9 bases. Looked up from germline, CDR1 is SGHAT and CDR2 is FQDESV (reference sequence). The V and J ends lost 3 bases and 7 bases, in that order; junction bases with no gene match: 7. The CDR3 totals 15 residues. For the CDR3, the DNA is TGTGCCAGCAGCTTTCACAGGGGGCGGGAGAATGAGCAGTTCTTC. Encoded protein: CASSFHRGRENEQFF.

V usage is TRBV7-2 and J usage is TRBJ2-1; D assignment may be TRBD1 or TRBD2 (6 bases each). This CDR3 is 16 amino acids long. Trimming stripped 3 bases from V and 8 bases from J, with 20 bases between. The germline V gene encodes CDR1 SGHTA and CDR2 FQGNSA. The CDR3: CASSFLPAGGHDEQFF. The CDR3 DNA sequence: TGTGCCAGCAGCTTTCTTCCCGCCGGGGGACATGATGAGCAGTTCTTC.